Below are 18 T cell receptor beta chains sequenced from a single sample in a study of beta chain features in type 1 diabetes. Reverse transcription of all isolated RNA meant that expressed TCRB transcripts were sequenced. The repertoire was sequenced with immunoSEQ multiplex PCR; TCRdb's copy has only in-frame clones and lacks some. The repertoire consists of hundreds of thousands of clones, with under 8.5% occurring once and the leading ten covering less than 0.45%. The sequenced sample was central memory CD4+ T cells from blood. Receptors originate from a woman under 30 in good health.

This sequence joins TRBV11-2 and TRBJ2-5; 10 bases fit TRBD1. The CDR3 spans 14 residues. The trim removed 5 bases at V and 4 bases at J, leaving 4 bases unmatched. CDR1 is SGHAT and CDR2 is FQNNGV in the germline V gene. The CDR3 DNA sequence: TGTGCCAGCAGCCGGGGACAGGGGATAGAGACCCAGTACTTC. Translating gives CASSRGQGIETQYF.

This clone was detected a few times. The chain employs TRBV25-1 and TRBJ1-2; the match to TRBD1 covers 8 bases. V lost 7 bases to trimming and J lost 8 bases; unmatched junction nucleotides: 18. CDR1 and CDR2 from the germline V gene are MGHDK and SYGVNS. The CDR3 runs to 16 residues. Here the CDR3 reads CASKALVPQGAGGYTF. The CDR3 DNA is TGTGCCAGCAAAGCCCTTGTTCCTCAGGGGGCTGGAGGCTACACCTTC.

The chain joins TRBV14 to TRBJ2-2; 7 bases are shared with TRBD2. The CDR3 totals 15 residues. Germline assignment: CDR1 SGHDN and CDR2 FVKESK. The V and J ends lost 5 bases and 5 bases, in that order; junction bases with no gene match: 8. CDR3 bases: TGTGCCAGCAGCGCCGGACTAGTTGGTACCGGGGAGCTGTTTTTT. Translated, it gives CASSAGLVGTGELFF.

As to this clone: One end of the junction is discordant with germline, which a read error may explain. The rearrangement joins TRBV6-6 to TRBJ2-2, with D unclear. CDR1 MNHNY and CDR2 SVGAGI come from the germline V gene (reference sequence). The CDR3 is 15 residues long. CDR3 region: CAISESWQSPGELFF. The CDR3 coding sequence is TGTGCCATCAGTGAGTCGTGGCAAAGCCCCGGGGAGCTGTTTTTT.

This rearrangement joins TRBV4-1 to TRBJ1-2; D remains unclear. The CDR3 has 15 amino acids. Trimming removed 1 base at V and 1 base at J, with 10 bases between. Per germline, CDR1 MGHRA and CDR2 YSYEKL. CDR3 sequence (DNA): TGCGCCAGCAGCCAAGCCGGCGGTTTTAACTATGGCTACACCTTC. Its protein product is CASSQAGGFNYGYTF.

Points on this clone: A junction end diverges from the germline sequence, so it may reflect a read error. The chain has TRBV11-3 and TRBJ2-1, with 7 bases matching TRBD2. CDR1 is SGHNT, CDR2 YENEEA, per germline. CDR3 length equals 17 residues. The CDR3 DNA sequence: TGTGCCAGCAGCTTAGGCATCGGCGGGAGCTCCAACAATGAGCAGTTCTTC. It encodes CASSLGIGGSSNNEQFF.

The chain is built from TRBV2 and TRBJ1-4; D is unresolved. Germline CDR1 is SNHLY and CDR2 is FYNNEI. The V and J ends lost 4 bases and 5 bases respectively, with 8 bases between them. The CDR3 is made up of 13 amino acids. CDR3 loop: CASSGHTNEKLFF. The CDR3 DNA reads TGTGCCAGCAGTGGGCATACGAATGAAAAACTGTTTTTT.

This chain uses TRBV18 with TRBJ1-1; the D gene is possibly TRBD1 (5 bases). Germline V gene lookup returns CDR1 KGHSH and CDR2 LQKENI. This CDR3 region has 14 residues. The germline V and J ends were trimmed by 6 bases and 3 bases, with 14 bases remaining between them. The CDR3 DNA reads TGTGCCAGCTCCGAGACCTCGGGGGACACTGAAGCTTTCTTT. Translating it yields CASSETSGDTEAFF. The entire variable domain, with the rest obtained from reference TRBV18 and TRBJ1-1, is as follows: NAGVMQNPRHLVRRRGQEARLRCSPMKGHSHVYWYRQLPEEGLKFMVYLQKENIIDESGMPKERFSAEFPKEGPSILRIQQVVRGDSAAYFCASSETSGDTEAFFGQGTRLTVV.

The table lists this clone with a few counts. The chain is built from TRBV5-1 and TRBJ2-5; TRBD2 aligns across 11 bases. Looked up from germline, CDR1 is SGHRS and CDR2 is YFSETQ. Trimming cost V 3 bases and J 5 bases; bases outside gene matches: 9. The CDR3 loop spans 16 amino acids. The CDR3 DNA is TGCGCCAGCAGCTCGACGACTAGCGGGATGGGGGAGACCCAGTACTTC. Translation: CASSSTTSGMGETQYF.

The J gene is TRBJ1-2, the V gene TRBV19; D not certain. V gave up 9 bases and J gave up 7 bases, with 15 bases separating them. The CDR3 is made up of 12 amino acids. The V gene's germline CDR1 is LNHDA and CDR2 SQIVND (reference sequence). The chain's CDR3 is CASHSAGFGYTF. CDR3 bases: TGTGCCAGCCACTCGGCGGGGTTTGGCTACACCTTC.

This clone was seen a few times. The V call is TRBV7-2, the J call TRBJ2-3, with D unresolved. Trimming took 0 bases from V and 1 from J, leaving 11 bases between them. CDR1 is SGHTA, CDR2 FQGNSA, per germline. The CDR3 loop spans 16 amino acids. The CDR3 is CASSLAFGSRTDTQYF. The CDR3 DNA reads as TGTGCCAGCAGCTTAGCCTTTGGAAGTCGCACAGATACGCAGTATTTT.

Details on this clone: Since a much larger clone is just one base distant, this may be a read error. The gene calls are TRBV9 and TRBJ2-6, with TRBD2 matching over 13 bases. Germline CDR1 reads SGDLS; CDR2 reads YYNGEE. J was trimmed by 0 bases and V by 5 bases; bases with no gene match: 5. The CDR3 extends over 18 amino acids. The CDR3 sequence: CASSQGLAGFSGANVLTF. As DNA, the CDR3 is TGTGCCAGCAGTCAGGGACTAGCGGGGTTCTCTGGGGCCAACGTCCTGACTTTC.

Concerning this clone itself: Possible read error: a much larger clone is one base away. V gene TRBV5-6 combines with J gene TRBJ2-3; 9 bases match TRBD2. The germline CDR1 and CDR2 sequences are SGHDT and YYEEEE. The CDR3 is 15 residues long. V lost 4 bases, J lost 2 bases, and 5 bases stayed unmatched. CDR3 DNA: TGTGCCAGCAGCGTTAGCGGGAGATACACAGATACGCAGTATTTT. This codes for CASSVSGRYTDTQYF.

The chain combines TRBV19 with TRBJ2-2; 10 bases match TRBD1. Germline V gives CDR1 LNHDA, CDR2 SQIVND (reference sequence). The junction had 8 bases not matched to a gene; V was cut back by 5 bases and J by 2 bases. This CDR3 comprises 17 residues. The CDR3 sequence: CASSLIGDRGNTGELFF. CDR3 in DNA: TGTGCCAGTAGTCTAATTGGGGACAGGGGAAACACCGGGGAGCTGTTTTTT.

This clone was found a few times. Here the CDR3 reads CASSLAGLMNTEAFF. In DNA form, the CDR3 reads TGTGCCAGCAGTTTAGCGGGGTTGATGAACACTGAAGCTTTCTTT. The rearrangement joins TRBV28 to TRBJ1-1, with D unresolved. There are 15 residues in the CDR3. CDR1 and CDR2 (germline): MDHEN, SYDVKM. V lost 2 bases and J 0 bases, leaving 10 bases between the germline ends.

V is TRBV25-1 and J is TRBJ2-1, with D uncertain. The germline gives CDR1 MGHDK, CDR2 SYGVNS. Trimming pared 8 bases from V and 6 bases from J, leaving 2 bases between. The length of the CDR3 is 9 residues. This CDR3 is CASLNEQFF. The CDR3 region has the DNA TGTGCCAGCCTCAATGAGCAGTTCTTC.

This clone occurred a few times. The rearrangement uses TRBV25-1 and TRBJ1-1; no clear D gene. CDR3 length equals 15 residues. V gave up 3 bases and J gave up 0 bases, with 11 bases separating them. CDR1 is MGHDK, CDR2 SYGVNS, per germline. CDR3 in DNA: TGTGCCAGCAGTGAGGCCGGTAGTGTGAACACTGAAGCTTTCTTT. Amino acid sequence: CASSEAGSVNTEAFF.

This clone showed up just a few times. Compared with germline, one end of the junction differs, possibly owing to a read error. The CDR3 here is CASSPGRRTGELFF. The CDR3 bases are TGTGCTAGCAGCCCGGGACGGAGGACCGGGGAGCTGTTTTTT. The V and J genes are TRBV7-7 and TRBJ2-2; D might be TRBD1 or TRBD2, each matching 5 bases. Germline loops: CDR1 SSHAT, CDR2 FNYEAQ (reference sequence). The CDR3 has 14 amino acids.